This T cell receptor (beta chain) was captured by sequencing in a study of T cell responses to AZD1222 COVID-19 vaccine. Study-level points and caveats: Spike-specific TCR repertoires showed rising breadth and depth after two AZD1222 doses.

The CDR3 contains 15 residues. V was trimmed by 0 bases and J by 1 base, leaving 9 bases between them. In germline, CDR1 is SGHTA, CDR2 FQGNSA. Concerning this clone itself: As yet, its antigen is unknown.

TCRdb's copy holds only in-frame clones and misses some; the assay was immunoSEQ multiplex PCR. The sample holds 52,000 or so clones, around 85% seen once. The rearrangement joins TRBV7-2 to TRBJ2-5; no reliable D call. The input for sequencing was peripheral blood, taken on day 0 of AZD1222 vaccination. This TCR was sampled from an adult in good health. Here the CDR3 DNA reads TGTGCCAGCAGCTTAGCGGGCTCCTTCCAAGAGACCCAGTACTTC. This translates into CASSLAGSFQETQYF.